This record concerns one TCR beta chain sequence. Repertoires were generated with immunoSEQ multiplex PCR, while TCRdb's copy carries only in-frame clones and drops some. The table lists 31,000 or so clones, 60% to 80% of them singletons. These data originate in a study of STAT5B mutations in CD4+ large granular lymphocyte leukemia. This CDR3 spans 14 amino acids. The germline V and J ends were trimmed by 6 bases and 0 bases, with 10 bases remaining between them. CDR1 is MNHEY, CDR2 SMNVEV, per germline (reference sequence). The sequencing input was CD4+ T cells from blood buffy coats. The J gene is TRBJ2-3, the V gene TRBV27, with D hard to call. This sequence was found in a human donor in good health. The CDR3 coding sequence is TGTGCCAGCAGGGACGGTACTAGCACAGATACGCAGTATTTT. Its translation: CASRDGTSTDTQYF.